This TCR beta chain originates from a study of blood T cell repertoires in COVID-19. At the level of the study: T cells, B-cell-depleted T cells, or PBMCs supplied cDNA or gDNA.

CDR1 is SNHLY, CDR2 FYNNEI, per germline. V shed 5 bases and J shed 9 bases, with 14 bases lying between them. This CDR3 region has 14 residues. Enrollees, roughly 18 to 90 years old, lived in 25 or so US areas. Self-reported history from a screening survey and questionnaire set each donor's cohort. The authors' processing: How many nucleated cells were present was estimated from reference gene primer amplification. The table came from immunoSEQ multiplex PCR; TCRdb's copy has only in-frame clones and leaves some out. V, J and clone size reflect that table, while D and trimming were determined from the DNA. This table has approximately 300,000 clones, 89% appearing once.

The sequenced sample consisted of PBMCs or T cells enriched from blood (not recorded which). This sequence originates from a man aged 55-75 years who had recovered from COVID-19. The genes are TRBV2 and TRBJ1-6, with a tentative D call TRBD1 (6 bases). For the CDR3, the DNA is TGTGCCAGCAGTCGTAGGGTAGGGGGTTCACCCCTCCACTTT. Translated: CASSRRVGGSPLHF.